The 20 T cell receptor beta chains below were found in one sample sequenced in a study of T cell changes during pregnancy in multiple sclerosis. Only in-frame clones appear in the TCRdb table, and some are missing; sequencing was by immunoSEQ multiplex PCR. The sample yields some 85,000 clones, 90% to 95% seen once. The material was peripheral blood, obtained in the third trimester of pregnancy. These receptors were collected from a female donor with multiple sclerosis, enrolled in a pregnancy study.

In DNA form, the CDR3 reads TGTGCCAGCAGCTTAGGATGGGAGAGGATAACGGATGGCTACACCTTC. This sequence encodes CASSLGWERITDGYTF. The chain employs TRBV7-9 and TRBJ1-2; D is undetermined. This CDR3 comprises 16 residues. V lost 1 base, J lost 6 bases, and 18 bases lay in between. The germline V gene has CDR1 SEHNR and CDR2 FQNEAQ (reference sequence).

The gene calls are TRBV19 and TRBJ1-2, with D possibly TRBD1 on 5 matching bases. The CDR3 loop spans 12 amino acids. Trimming left V 5 bases short and J 4 bases short, with 8 bases between. The V gene's germline CDR1 is LNHDA and CDR2 SQIVND (reference sequence). Written as DNA, the CDR3 is TGTGCCAGTAGTGCAGGGATCTATGGCTACACCTTC. It encodes CASSAGIYGYTF.

The chain uses TRBV29-1 and TRBJ2-1; 9 positions agree with TRBD2. CDR1 and CDR2 (germline): SQVTM, ANQGSEA. V shed 2 bases, J shed 2 bases, and the junction held 16 bases outside the gene matches. This CDR3 has 19 residues. The CDR3 bases are TGCAGCGTTGAACACCGGCGGGAGGGCCTGGGGTGGACCTACAATGAGCAGTTCTTC. It translates to CSVEHRREGLGWTYNEQFF.

The chain uses TRBV28 and TRBJ2-7; 12 nucleotides line up with TRBD2. The CDR3 is 16 residues long. Germline loops: CDR1 MDHEN, CDR2 SYDVKM. With 6 bases clipped from V and 7 bases from J, the junction kept 13 bases outside the gene matches. CDR3 bases: TGTGCCAGCAGAGAGACTAGCGGGAGTTTCCTGTGGGAGCAGTACTTC. The encoded protein is CASRETSGSFLWEQYF.

The chain couples TRBV5-1 to TRBJ2-3; the D gene is possibly TRBD2 (6 bases). CDR1 and CDR2 from the germline V gene are SGHRS and YFSETQ. V was clipped by 3 bases and J by 4 bases, with 12 bases between them. The CDR3 has 14 residues. CDR3 sequence: CASSSQTSSDTQYF. The CDR3 region has the DNA TGCGCCAGCAGCTCGCAGACTAGTTCAGATACGCAGTATTTT.

The chain links TRBV5-1 to TRBJ2-1; D perhaps matches TRBD2 (5 bases). The CDR3 totals 15 residues. V lost 7 bases and J lost 0, with 14 bases in between. Germline V gene lookup returns CDR1 SGHRS and CDR2 YFSETQ. CDR3 sequence: CASQLDGSSYNEQFF. The CDR3 nucleotides read TGCGCCAGCCAGCTCGATGGGAGCTCCTACAATGAGCAGTTCTTC.

The chain couples TRBV7-2 to TRBJ1-5; the D is unclear. Trimming shortened V by 1 base and J by 2 bases, and 9 bases separated the two germline ends. The CDR3 is 15 amino acids. CDR1 is SGHTA and CDR2 is FQGNSA in the germline V gene. CDR3 bases: TGTGCCAGCAGCTTAGGTTTCCGGGGCAATCAGCCCCAGCATTTT. This encodes CASSLGFRGNQPQHF.

The rearrangement joins TRBV18 to TRBJ2-2; TRBD1 is a possible D gene (6 bases). With 3 bases removed from V and 6 bases from J, the gap between germline ends came to 14 bases. This CDR3 is 15 amino acids long. CDR1 is KGHSH and CDR2 is LQKENI in the germline V gene. In DNA, the CDR3 is TGTGCCAGCTCACCGTTACCCAGGGGCTCCGGGGAGCTGTTTTTT. Its protein is CASSPLPRGSGELFF.

The gene calls are TRBV20-1 and TRBJ1-2; D ambiguous. The V end was cut by 0 bases, the J end by 3 bases, with 2 bases between. The germline V gene encodes CDR1 DFQATT and CDR2 SNEGSKA (reference sequence). The CDR3 consists of 11 residues. This CDR3 is CSARDDYGYTF. DNA of the CDR3: TGCAGTGCTAGAGACGACTATGGCTACACCTTC.

The rearrangement joins TRBV11-3 to TRBJ1-1; D uncertain. V lost 5 bases to trimming and J lost 1 base, with 8 bases between them. Germline V lookup: CDR1 SGHNT, CDR2 YENEEA. The CDR3 runs 13 residues. The CDR3 protein is CASSVAGNTEAFF. As DNA, the CDR3 is TGTGCCAGCAGCGTGGCAGGGAACACTGAAGCTTTCTTT.

This sequence joins TRBV5-1 and TRBJ2-1; D might be TRBD2 (6 bases). CDR3 length: 15 amino acids. CDR1 is SGHRS and CDR2 is YFSETQ in the germline V gene. V was trimmed by 6 bases and J by 1 base, leaving 14 bases between them. The CDR3 reads CASTLGLPSYNEQFF. CDR3 nucleotides: TGCGCCAGCACACTGGGACTTCCTTCCTACAATGAGCAGTTCTTC.

The chain joins TRBV5-1 to TRBJ1-3; D unresolved. The length of the CDR3 is 17 residues. Trimming took off 0 bases at V and 2 bases at J, with 15 bases between the two ends. Germline values: CDR1 SGHRS, CDR2 YFSETQ. The CDR3 sequence is CASSLGNGVGPGNTIYF. The CDR3, as DNA: TGCGCCAGCAGCTTGGGAAATGGAGTTGGTCCTGGAAACACCATATATTTT.

The genes are TRBV5-1 and TRBJ2-1; 11 bases line up with TRBD2. V lost 2 bases to trimming and J lost 6 bases; unmatched junction nucleotides: 4. Germline loops: CDR1 SGHRS, CDR2 YFSETQ. This CDR3 comprises 15 residues. The CDR3: CASSFTSGSPNEQFF. CDR3 bases: TGCGCCAGCAGCTTTACTAGCGGGAGTCCCAATGAGCAGTTCTTC.

This clone was counted a single time. The J gene is TRBJ2-2, the V gene TRBV27; 7 bases fit TRBD1. The length of the CDR3 is 13 residues. Germline V gene sequence: CDR1 MNHEY, CDR2 SMNVEV (reference sequence). The V segment lost 2 bases and the J segment 14 bases; nucleotides outside the gene matches: 8. Written as DNA, the CDR3 is TGTGCCAGCAGTTTACAACGGGACAGTGGCCTGTTTTTT. Protein product: CASSLQRDSGLFF.

This chain uses TRBV28 with TRBJ1-1; 9 bases agree with TRBD1. In germline, CDR1 is MDHEN, CDR2 SYDVKM. This CDR3 spans 18 amino acids. V shed 5 bases and J 1 base; nucleotides not matched to a gene: 14. CDR3 residues: CASSGTGQGFVANTEAFF. The DNA for the CDR3 is TGTGCCAGCAGTGGGACGGGACAGGGTTTTGTGGCGAACACTGAAGCTTTCTTT.

The chain employs TRBV5-1 and TRBJ1-1; TRBD1 is a possible D gene (5 bases). The CDR3 consists of 13 residues. The germline V gene has CDR1 SGHRS and CDR2 YFSETQ. V dropped 0 bases and J dropped 7 bases, with 10 bases sitting between them. The CDR3 here is CASSLATVSEAFF. CDR3 DNA sequence: TGCGCCAGCAGCTTGGCGACAGTTAGTGAAGCTTTCTTT.

This clone was found once. The chain uses TRBV14 and TRBJ1-2; 7 bases agree with TRBD1. The CDR3 extends over 16 amino acids. CDR1 SGHDN and CDR2 FVKESK come from the germline V gene. Trimming cost V 0 bases and J 8 bases; bases outside gene matches: 12. Here the CDR3 reads CASSQDFPYRGSGYTF. The CDR3 DNA reads TGTGCCAGCAGCCAAGATTTCCCCTACAGGGGTAGCGGCTACACCTTC.

This chain uses TRBV28 with TRBJ1-1; D is uncertain. Germline assignment: CDR1 MDHEN and CDR2 SYDVKM. V was shortened by 2 bases and J by 5 bases, with 12 bases between the two germline ends. The CDR3 consists of 14 residues. The CDR3 reads CASSLTVLSTEAFF. CDR3 sequence (DNA): TGTGCCAGCAGTTTAACGGTCCTTTCTACTGAAGCTTTCTTT.

The V call is TRBV5-6, the J call TRBJ1-2; TRBD1 matches at 10 bases. The V segment lost 1 base and the J segment 5 bases; nucleotides outside the gene matches: 5. Germline CDR1 reads SGHDT; CDR2 reads YYEEEE. There are 15 residues in the CDR3. For the CDR3, the DNA is TGTGCCAGCAGCTTGATTGTGGGACAGGGGTATGGCTACACCTTC. This codes for CASSLIVGQGYGYTF.

The V call is TRBV5-1, the J call TRBJ2-1; 10 bases match TRBD2. V dropped 0 bases and J dropped 8; count of bases not matched to a gene: 5. The CDR3 covers 15 residues. The germline gives CDR1 SGHRS, CDR2 YFSETQ. Written as DNA, the CDR3 is TGCGCCAGCAGCTTGGTGCTAGCGGGAGAAGATGAGCAGTTCTTC. Translated: CASSLVLAGEDEQFF.